The clone carrying this TCR beta chain showed up just a few times. This entry belongs to a study of T cell repertoires in cytomegalovirus infection. The germline CDR1 and CDR2 sequences are SGHRS and YFSETQ. CDR3 length: 15 residues. V lost 0 bases to trimming and J lost 2 bases; unmatched junction nucleotides: 5. TCRdb ran MiXCR on the reads and lists one entry per CDR3 protein. The sample records just over 300,000 distinct CDR3 sequences, roughly 16% being singletons. The origin of this receptor is a human donor in good health (CMV status not recorded). Some clones in this sample may be carry-over from other donors' samples. The chain carries TRBV5-1 and TRBJ2-7; TRBD2 agrees at 7 bases. Sequencing was done on a sample of PBMCs. CDR3 sequence: CASSLDSGTTYEQYF. Here the CDR3 DNA reads TGCGCCAGCAGCTTGGACTCCGGGACTACCTACGAGCAGTACTTC.